The text below deals with one TCR beta chain. This record comes from a study of T cell changes during pregnancy in multiple sclerosis. Repertoires were generated with immunoSEQ multiplex PCR, while TCRdb's copy carries only in-frame clones and drops some. This sample has about 77,000 clones, with 75% to 90% found just once. Germline V gene sequence: CDR1 SQVTM, CDR2 ANQGSEA. Trimming pared 6 bases from V and 6 bases from J, leaving 17 bases between. The CDR3 consists of 13 residues. The chain joins TRBV29-1 to TRBJ1-2; D gene unclear. The source was peripheral blood, collected before pregnancy. This TCR came from a female donor with multiple sclerosis, enrolled in a pregnancy study. The CDR3 DNA follows: TGCAGCGTGGCGCGGGCGGCCGTAAATGGCTACACCTTC. It specifies CSVARAAVNGYTF.